What follows are 17 T cell receptor beta chains derived from one specimen sequenced in a study of T cell repertoires in cytomegalovirus infection. In TCRdb, the reads were re-called with MiXCR into one record per CDR3 protein. Altogether nearly 550,000 distinct CDR3 sequences are present, approximately 15% being singletons, with the ten largest covering roughly a quarter. The material sequenced was CD8+ T cells from PBMCs. The receptors derive from a human donor in good health (CMV status not recorded). Some clones in this sample may be carry-over from other donors' samples.

About this clonotype: This sequence may be a read error, since a much larger clone differs from it by one base. Without the conserved terminal phenylalanine or tryptophan, this CDR3 likely stems from a read error. The chain links TRBV6-5 to TRBJ1-2; 9 nucleotides match TRBD1. J was trimmed by 8 bases and V by 2 bases; bases with no gene match: 12. The CDR3 consists of 16 residues. Per germline, CDR1 MNHEY and CDR2 SVGAGI. CDR3 coding DNA: TGTGCCAGCAGTTACCTACCAGGGGACAGGGCTTCGGGCTACACCTTA. Translation: CASSYLPGDRASGYTL.

This clonotype was seen ten or more times. The chain links TRBV7-2 to TRBJ2-7; possibly TRBD1 for D (7 bases). V gave up 6 bases and J gave up 5 bases, with 11 bases separating them. The CDR3 spans 12 residues. Germline values: CDR1 SGHTA, CDR2 FQGNSA. The CDR3 DNA reads as TGTGCCAGCAGGACAGGGAGGAACGAGCAGTACTTC. Protein: CASRTGRNEQYF.

This chain links TRBV10-3 with TRBJ1-1; D might be TRBD1 (6 bases). Germline V CDR1 and CDR2: ENHRY, SYGVKD. The CDR3 runs 15 residues. V was shortened by 4 bases and J by 3 bases, with 15 bases between the two germline ends. The CDR3 nucleotides are TGTGCCATCAGTGGGTACACCAGGACAGACACTGAAGCTTTCTTT. Its translation is CAISGYTRTDTEAFF.

The table lists this clonotype with a few counts. The chain joins TRBV3-1 to TRBJ1-5, with TRBD1 matching 8 bases. The CDR3 spans 17 residues. Germline values: CDR1 LGHDT, CDR2 YNNKEL (reference sequence). V dropped 0 bases and J dropped 3; count of bases not matched to a gene: 7. This CDR3 is CASSQEMTGVNNQPQHF. The DNA for the CDR3 is TGTGCCAGCAGCCAAGAAATGACAGGGGTTAACAATCAGCCCCAGCATTTT. Variable domain in full (rest from reference TRBV3-1 and TRBJ1-5): DTAVSQTPKYLVTQMGNDKSIKCEQNLGHDTMYWYKQDSKKFLKIMFSYNNKELIINETVPNRFSPKSPDKAHLNLHINSLELGDSAVYFCASSQEMTGVNNQPQHFGDGTRLSIL.

V and J are TRBV5-6 and TRBJ2-2; D may be TRBD1 (8 bases). Between the trimmed V and J ends, which lost 0 bases and 4 bases, there was a span of 16 bases. CDR1 SGHDT and CDR2 YYEEEE come from the germline V gene. The CDR3 covers 17 residues. In DNA form, the CDR3 reads TGTGCCAGCAGCTTGGCCCGACAGGGGAGGGTCACCGGGGAGCTGTTTTTT. This sequence encodes CASSLARQGRVTGELFF.

The J gene is TRBJ1-1, the V gene TRBV15; perhaps TRBD1 as D (5 bases). The CDR3 is 14 amino acids. Germline V CDR1 and CDR2: LNHNV, YYDKDF (reference sequence). Trimming removed 3 bases from V and 5 bases from J, with 13 bases in between. The CDR3 reads CATSSGTEGTEAFF. The DNA of the CDR3 is TGTGCCACCAGCAGTGGAACAGAGGGGACTGAAGCTTTCTTT.

In its sample, this clonotype was seen a few times. The chain joins TRBV20-1 to TRBJ1-5, with unresolved D. The ends were cut back, 3 bases at V and 2 bases at J, with 11 bases in the middle. The CDR3 spans 14 residues. The germline gives CDR1 DFQATT, CDR2 SNEGSKA (reference sequence). CDR3 coding DNA: TGCAGTGCTAGCCCCTTTTACGGCAATCAGCCCCAGCATTTT. Encoded protein: CSASPFYGNQPQHF.

On this clonotype: This clone may be a read error of a much larger clone one base away. As the CDR3 is not closed by the conserved phenylalanine or tryptophan, this likely results from a read error. V is TRBV10-2 and J is TRBJ2-1; 9 bases agree with TRBD1. CDR3 size: 14 residues. The junction had 11 bases not matched to a gene; V was cut back by 10 bases and J by 7 bases. CDR1 WSHSY and CDR2 SAAADI come from the germline V gene. The CDR3 DNA follows: TGCGCCATCGGGGATTTGGACAGGGGAAATGAGCAGTTCTTA. It encodes CAIGDLDRGNEQFL.

V is TRBV6-5 and J is TRBJ2-7; 11 nucleotides line up with TRBD2. V shed 4 bases and J 4 bases; nucleotides not matched to a gene: 3. The CDR3 contains 14 residues. Germline V lookup: CDR1 MNHEY, CDR2 SVGAGI. CDR3 sequence: CASSFSGGAYEQYF. DNA for the CDR3: TGTGCCAGCAGTTTTAGCGGGGGGGCTTACGAGCAGTACTTC.

In this sample, this clonotype turned up many times. The V gene is TRBV6-1, the J gene TRBJ2-2, with D uncertain. CDR1 is MNHNS, CDR2 SASEGT, per germline. V was cut by 6 bases and J by 1 base, with 12 bases left in between. The CDR3 consists of 15 residues. CDR3 amino acids: CASSPSQLNTGELFF. The DNA for the CDR3 is TGTGCCAGCAGCCCCTCCCAGCTGAACACCGGGGAGCTGTTTTTT.

The sample holds many counts of this clonotype. The V gene is TRBV7-8, the J gene TRBJ1-5, with D possibly TRBD1 on 6 matching bases. Germline CDR1 SGHVS, CDR2 FQNEAQ. The CDR3 sequence is 17 residues long. V gave up 0 bases and J gave up 4 bases, with 16 bases separating them. The CDR3 DNA is TGTGCCAGCAGCTTAGCGCCAACAGGGCCGACAAATCAGCCCCAGCATTTT. Residues: CASSLAPTGPTNQPQHF. Full variable domain (missing parts from reference TRBV7-8 and TRBJ1-5): GAGVSQSPRYKVAKRGQDVALRCDPISGHVSLFWYQQALGQGPEFLTYFQNEAQLDKSGLPSDRFFAERPEGSVSTLKIQRTQQEDSAVYLCASSLAPTGPTNQPQHFGDGTRLSIL.

This clonotype occurred many times. The chain uses TRBV20-1 and TRBJ2-2, with D unresolved. This CDR3 comprises 13 residues. Trimming cost V 3 bases and J 6 bases, with 11 bases left between them. Germline values: CDR1 DFQATT, CDR2 SNEGSKA (reference sequence). CDR3 sequence: CSARARGAGELFF. CDR3 DNA sequence: TGCAGTGCTAGGGCGAGAGGTGCCGGGGAGCTGTTTTTT.

This clonotype was counted between two and nine times. The CDR3 sequence is CSARDRSRVNHNEQFF. CDR3 DNA sequence: TGCAGTGCTAGAGATAGAAGTCGAGTCAACCACAATGAGCAGTTCTTC. This rearrangement joins TRBV20-1 to TRBJ2-1; D call uncertain. The germline V gene encodes CDR1 DFQATT and CDR2 SNEGSKA (reference sequence). Trimming cost V 0 bases and J 5 bases, with 17 bases left between them. The CDR3 runs 16 residues.

This clonotype showed up many times. This chain uses TRBV27 with TRBJ2-3; D remains unclear. This CDR3 spans 14 amino acids. The germline V gene has CDR1 MNHEY and CDR2 SMNVEV (reference sequence). V lost 0 bases, J lost 2 bases, and 6 bases lay in between. In DNA form, the CDR3 reads TGTGCCAGCAGTTTATCGCGATACACAGATACGCAGTATTTT. This codes for CASSLSRYTDTQYF.

Many counts were recorded for this clonotype. CDR3 DNA: TGTGCCAGCAGCTTGTCCGGGGCTAACTATGGCTACACCTTC. Protein: CASSLSGANYGYTF. The J gene is TRBJ1-2, the V gene TRBV27, with unresolved D. CDR3 size: 14 residues. Trimming cost V 6 bases and J 0 bases, with 11 bases left between them. CDR1 and CDR2 from the germline V gene are MNHEY and SMNVEV (reference sequence).

The rearrangement links TRBV27 to TRBJ1-2; D unclear. Trimming pared 1 base from V and 0 bases from J, leaving 9 bases between. CDR1 is MNHEY, CDR2 SMNVEV, per germline (reference sequence). There are 15 residues in the CDR3. The CDR3 sequence is CASSLFRSPNYGYTF. CDR3 nucleotides: TGTGCCAGCAGTTTATTCAGGTCCCCTAACTATGGCTACACCTTC.

This clonotype occurred a few times. This chain connects TRBV9 to TRBJ1-4; 7 bases match TRBD1. Trimming took 3 bases from V and 2 from J; bases not matched to a gene: 4. The CDR3 is made up of 15 amino acids. The V gene's germline CDR1 is SGDLS and CDR2 YYNGEE. The CDR3 loop reads CASSAFRGTNEKLFF. CDR3 coding DNA: TGTGCCAGCAGCGCCTTCAGGGGGACTAATGAAAAACTGTTTTTT. Variable domain in full (rest from reference TRBV9 and TRBJ1-4): DSGVTQTPKHLITATGQRVTLRCSPRSGDLSVYWYQQSLDQGLQFLIQYYNGEERAKGNILERFSAQQFPDLHSELNLSSLELGDSALYFCASSAFRGTNEKLFFGSGTQLSVL.